The sequence of this T cell receptor (beta chain) was determined in a study of identical twins. Study observations and caveats: Models predicted less out-of-frame TCR alpha sharing in monozygotic twins than was found. Interpretation of the results relied on cross-sectional statistical analysis and not on following the same donors. Some out-of-frame alpha sequences were shared by twins, and these showed excess low generation probability.

TCRdb reprocessed the 5' RACE reads with MiXCR, giving one entry per CDR3 protein. The data contain about 530,000 distinct CDR3 sequences, 13% to 15% of them seen just once; the ten biggest clones take up roughly 0.46%. This clonotype was counted at least ten times. Its target is not known. The V gene's germline CDR1 is SGHRS and CDR2 YFSETQ. V lost 0 bases, J lost 0 bases, and 5 bases stayed unmatched. The CDR3 has 17 amino acids. These data also formed part of another study, on yellow fever vaccine responses in identical twins.

Sample: CD4+ T cells sorted from blood. The genes are TRBV5-1 and TRBJ2-1; 8 bases fit TRBD2. This clonotype was sampled from a woman aged 18 to 35 in good health. CDR3 region: CASSLEGSGSSYNEQFF. DNA of the CDR3: TGCGCCAGCAGCTTGGAGGGAAGCGGGAGCTCCTACAATGAGCAGTTCTTC. The complete variable domain, with remaining parts taken from reference TRBV5-1 and TRBJ2-1, reads KAGVTQTPRYLIKTRGQQVTLSCSPISGHRSVSWYQQTPGQGLQFLFEYFSETQRNKGNFPGRFSGRQFSNSRSEMNVSTLELGDSALYLCASSLEGSGSSYNEQFFGPGTRLTVL.